This T cell receptor (beta chain) is from a study of cytomegalovirus exposure and HLA in healthy donors. Whole-study findings and limits: A later analysis linked 15,000 to 20,000 TCR beta sequences to HLA alleles at 0.05 false discovery rate. Among TCR beta chains of equal frequency, HLA-associated ones were more clonally expanded in a later analysis. Later findings reportedly placed an Asian-associated ancestry cluster below the approximately 670-donor mean for N-insertions.

Details on this clone: No antigen is known for it.

Both 60 Vbeta primers and 13 Jbeta primers went into the PCR. Libraries were prepared by immunoSEQ multiplex PCR; TCRdb keeps only in-frame clonotypes and omits some of them. Here the sample spans 200,000 or so clones, roughly 80% being singletons. The sequenced sample was PBMCs. The clonotype was recovered from a man aged 45-65 years in good health and CMV-seronegative.

In nucleotides, the CDR3 is TGTGCCAGCTCCAGCGGGGATACGATGGGCAATGAGCAGTTCTTC. This codes for CASSSGDTMGNEQFF. This rearrangement joins TRBV6-5 to TRBJ2-1, with TRBD2 identical over 7 bases. The CDR3 length is 15 residues. The germline gives CDR1 MNHEY, CDR2 SVGAGI. After removal of 8 bases from V and 6 bases from J, the junction contained 13 bases not matched to a gene.